The 6 T cell receptor beta chains below were found in one sample sequenced in a study of identical twins. From the 5' RACE reads, TCRdb called clonotypes with MiXCR, one entry per CDR3 protein. The profile shows approximately 210,000 distinct CDR3 sequences, around 15% of them singletons. These data were also filed under a second study, of T cells expressing NK-cell markers.

The sequenced sample was CD8+ T cells sorted from blood. Receptors originate from a woman between 18 and 29 years old in good health.

Written as DNA, the CDR3 is TGTGCCAGCAGCTTACCCGGGACAGCCTCCGGAGGGGAGCTGTTTTTT. Residues: CASSLPGTASGGELFF. The rearrangement links TRBV7-9 to TRBJ2-2; 7 bases are shared with TRBD1. The V gene's germline CDR1 is SEHNR and CDR2 FQNEAQ (reference sequence). V was pared by 2 bases and J by 8 bases, with 11 bases of the junction left unmatched. The CDR3 length is 16 residues.

The chain links TRBV15 to TRBJ2-1; no firm D call. Looked up from germline, CDR1 is LNHNV and CDR2 is YYDKDF (reference sequence). Deletions cut 0 bases from V and 7 bases from J, with 13 bases between. The CDR3 covers 15 residues. CDR3 residues: CATSRDLSGLNEQFF. CDR3 DNA sequence: TGTGCCACCAGCAGAGATTTATCTGGGTTAAATGAGCAGTTCTTC.

V usage is TRBV12-3 or TRBV12-4 and J usage is TRBJ1-6; no reliable D call. The CDR3 sequence is 14 residues long. V lost 6 bases, J lost 9 bases, and 15 bases lay in between. DNA of the CDR3: TGTGCCAGCAGCTCTCGGAAGGCGGGTTCACCCCTCCACTTT. Protein product: CASSSRKAGSPLHF.

This clonotype has only a few counts. CDR3 nucleotide sequence: TGTGCCAGCAGCTTATCAAAGGACAGGAGAGAGACCCAGTACTTC. This gives the protein CASSLSKDRRETQYF. This rearrangement joins TRBV7-9 to TRBJ2-5, with 7 bases that match TRBD1. CDR3 size: 15 residues. The V gene's germline CDR1 is SEHNR and CDR2 FQNEAQ (reference sequence). J lost 4 bases, V lost 2 bases, and 7 bases had no gene match.

With regard to this clonotype: A much larger clone lies a single base off, so this may be a read error. The DNA of the CDR3 is TGTGCCAGCGGACTAGCGGGAAGGGCTAGCACAGATACGCAGTATTTT. This sequence encodes CASGLAGRASTDTQYF. This chain connects TRBV27 to TRBJ2-3; the match to TRBD2 covers 12 bases. Germline V gives CDR1 MNHEY, CDR2 SMNVEV (reference sequence). The CDR3 is 16 amino acids. V dropped 8 bases and J dropped 0; count of bases not matched to a gene: 6.

This clonotype has just a few counts. The rearrangement links TRBV6-5 to TRBJ2-1; 9 bases map to TRBD2. Germline CDR1 reads MNHEY; CDR2 reads SVGAGI. V lost 2 bases and J lost 7; bases outside the gene matches: 6. The CDR3 is made up of 15 amino acids. The chain's CDR3 is CASSYVAGGPNEQFF. The CDR3 coding sequence is TGTGCCAGCAGTTACGTGGCGGGAGGGCCTAATGAGCAGTTCTTC.